This T cell receptor beta chain comes out of a study of T cells in Graves' hyperthyroidism and ophthalmopathy. In its sample, this clonotype was seen many times. Its antigen is unknown. This CDR3 spans 15 amino acids. Germline assignment: CDR1 SGDLS and CDR2 YYNGEE. The ends were cut back, 0 bases at V and 4 bases at J, with 14 bases in the middle. Amplification yielded TCR beta CDR3 regions, with RNA transcripts as the source. A set of HTBI primers served as the primers for a first-round RT-PCR of the TCR CDR3. TCRdb processed the multiplex PCR reads anew with MiXCR; each CDR3 protein has one entry. The data show approximately 600,000 distinct CDR3 sequences, with over 12% seen just once and 7.1% held by the top ten. Study-level findings and limits: Most thyroid clonotypes that were expanded above 0.001 also turned up in blood.

For ophthalmopathy patients, the Clinical Activity Score was at least 3 and the NOSPECS grade at least 4; duration was under 3 months. Exclusions: uncontrolled infection, other autoimmune disease, pregnancy, lactation. Each diagnosis drew on symptoms, thyroxine, TRAb, thyroid ultrasound and orbital computed tomography findings. The source is a woman under 30 with Graves' ophthalmopathy. The sample taken for sequencing was blood. The rearrangement links TRBV9 to TRBJ2-7; D unresolved. CDR3 sequence reads: CASSVAGSWGYEQYF. The CDR3 DNA sequence: TGTGCCAGCAGCGTAGCGGGCAGCTGGGGATACGAGCAGTACTTC.